The clone carrying this T cell receptor beta chain was recorded at least ten times. The CDR3 end is not reached by the read, which stops 3 residues before it; the germline J gene fills it in. Equal genomic DNA amounts from CVID and control samples were sequenced. Clones were sequenced by immunoSEQ multiplex PCR, and TCRdb holds only the in-frame ones, with some missing. Sampling found around 45,000 clones, none seen once. The data originate from a study of T cell clonality in common variable immunodeficiency. There are 13 residues in the CDR3. The germline gives CDR1 SQVTM, CDR2 ANQGSEA. V lost 4 bases to trimming and J lost 1 base, with 10 bases between them.

Sequences were obtained from peripheral blood mononuclear cells. This chain links TRBV29-1 with TRBJ2-5; D not certain. This sequence originates from a person between 18 and 75 years old in good health. The CDR3 loop reads CSVAQIFQETQYF. Incomplete CDR3 DNA: TGCAGCGTTGCCCAGATTTTCCAAGAGACC.